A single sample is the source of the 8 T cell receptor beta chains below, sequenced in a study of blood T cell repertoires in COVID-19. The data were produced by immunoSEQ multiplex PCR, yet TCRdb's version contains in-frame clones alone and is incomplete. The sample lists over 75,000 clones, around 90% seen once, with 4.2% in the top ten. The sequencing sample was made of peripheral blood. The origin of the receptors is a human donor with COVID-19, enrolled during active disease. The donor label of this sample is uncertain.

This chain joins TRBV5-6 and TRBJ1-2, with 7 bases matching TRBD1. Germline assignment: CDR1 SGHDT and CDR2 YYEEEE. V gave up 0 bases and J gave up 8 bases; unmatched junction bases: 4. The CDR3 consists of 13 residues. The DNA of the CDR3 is TGTGCCAGCAGCTTGGGGACAGGAGTCGGCTACACCTTC. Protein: CASSLGTGVGYTF.

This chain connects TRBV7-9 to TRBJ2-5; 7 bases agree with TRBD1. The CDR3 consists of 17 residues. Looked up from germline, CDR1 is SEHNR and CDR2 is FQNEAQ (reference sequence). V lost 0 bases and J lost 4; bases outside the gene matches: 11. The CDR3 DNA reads TGTGCCAGCAGCTTAGCGCGAGGGACAGCCACAATAGAGACCCAGTACTTC. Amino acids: CASSLARGTATIETQYF.

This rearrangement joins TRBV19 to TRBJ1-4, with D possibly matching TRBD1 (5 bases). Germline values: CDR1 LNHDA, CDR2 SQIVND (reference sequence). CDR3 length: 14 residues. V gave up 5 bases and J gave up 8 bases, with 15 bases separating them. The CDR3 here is CASSLEGIEEKLFF. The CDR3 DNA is TGTGCCAGTAGTTTGGAGGGGATAGAGGAAAAACTGTTTTTT.

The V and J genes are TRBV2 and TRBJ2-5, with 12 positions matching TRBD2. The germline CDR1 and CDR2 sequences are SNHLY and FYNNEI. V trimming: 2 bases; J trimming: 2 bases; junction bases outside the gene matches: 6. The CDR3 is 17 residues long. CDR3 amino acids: CASSESPSGGDQETQYF. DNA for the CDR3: TGTGCCAGCAGTGAAAGCCCTAGCGGGGGGGATCAAGAGACCCAGTACTTC. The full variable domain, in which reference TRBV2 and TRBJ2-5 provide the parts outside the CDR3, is EPEVTQTPSHQVTQMGQEVILRCVPISNHLYFYWYRQILGQKVEFLVSFYNNEISEKSEIFDDQFSVERPDGSNFTLKIRSTKLEDSAMYFCASSESPSGGDQETQYFGPGTRLLVL.

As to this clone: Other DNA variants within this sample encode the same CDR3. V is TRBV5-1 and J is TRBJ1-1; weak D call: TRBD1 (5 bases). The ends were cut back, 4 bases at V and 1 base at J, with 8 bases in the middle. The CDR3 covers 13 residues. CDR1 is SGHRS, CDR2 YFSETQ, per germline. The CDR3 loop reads CASSLTGNTEAFF. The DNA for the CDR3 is TGCGCCAGCAGCCTCACAGGGAACACTGAAGCTTTCTTT.

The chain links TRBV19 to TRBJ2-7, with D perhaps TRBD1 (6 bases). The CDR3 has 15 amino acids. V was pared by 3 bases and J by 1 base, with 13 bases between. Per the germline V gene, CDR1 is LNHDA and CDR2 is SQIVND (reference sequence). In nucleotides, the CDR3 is TGTGCCAGTAGTATGAGGGCAGGGGAGTCCTACGAGCAGTACTTC. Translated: CASSMRAGESYEQYF.

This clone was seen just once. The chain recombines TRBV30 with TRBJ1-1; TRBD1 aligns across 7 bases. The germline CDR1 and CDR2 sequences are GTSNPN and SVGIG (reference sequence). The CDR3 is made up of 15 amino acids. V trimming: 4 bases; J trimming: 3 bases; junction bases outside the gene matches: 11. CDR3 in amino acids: CAWITNRGRDTEAFF. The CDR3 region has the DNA TGTGCCTGGATTACGAACAGGGGAAGGGACACTGAAGCTTTCTTT. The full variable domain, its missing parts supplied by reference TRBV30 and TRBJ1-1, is SQTIHQWPATLVQPVGSPLSLECTVEGTSNPNLYWYRQAAGRGLQLLFYSVGIGQISSEVPQNLSASRPQDRQFILSSKKLLLSDSGFYLCAWITNRGRDTEAFFGQGTRLTVV.

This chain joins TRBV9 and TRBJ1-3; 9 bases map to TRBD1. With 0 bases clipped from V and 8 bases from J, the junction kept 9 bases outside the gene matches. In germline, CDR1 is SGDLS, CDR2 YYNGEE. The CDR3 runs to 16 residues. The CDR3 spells CASSVGGTGRLDTIYF. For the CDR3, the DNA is TGTGCCAGCAGCGTAGGGGGGACAGGGCGATTGGACACCATATATTTT. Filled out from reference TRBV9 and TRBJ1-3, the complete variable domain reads DSGVTQTPKHLITATGQRVTLRCSPRSGDLSVYWYQQSLDQGLQFLIQYYNGEERAKGNILERFSAQQFPDLHSELNLSSLELGDSALYFCASSVGGTGRLDTIYFGEGSWLTVV.